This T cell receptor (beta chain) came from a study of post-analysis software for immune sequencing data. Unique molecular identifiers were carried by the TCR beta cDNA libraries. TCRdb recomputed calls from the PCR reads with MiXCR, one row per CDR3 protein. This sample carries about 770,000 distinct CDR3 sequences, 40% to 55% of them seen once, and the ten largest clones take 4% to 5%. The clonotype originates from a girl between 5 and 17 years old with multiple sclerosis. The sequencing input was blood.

CDR3 sequence reads: CASSWGQVNTEAFF. CDR3 bases: TGTGCCAGCAGTTGGGGACAGGTGAACACTGAAGCTTTCTTT. The gene calls are TRBV6-5 and TRBJ1-1; 8 nucleotides agree with TRBD1. The V segment lost 4 bases and the J segment 0 bases; nucleotides outside the gene matches: 1. This CDR3 is 14 amino acids long. Germline-derived CDR1 and CDR2 are MNHEY and SVGAGI.